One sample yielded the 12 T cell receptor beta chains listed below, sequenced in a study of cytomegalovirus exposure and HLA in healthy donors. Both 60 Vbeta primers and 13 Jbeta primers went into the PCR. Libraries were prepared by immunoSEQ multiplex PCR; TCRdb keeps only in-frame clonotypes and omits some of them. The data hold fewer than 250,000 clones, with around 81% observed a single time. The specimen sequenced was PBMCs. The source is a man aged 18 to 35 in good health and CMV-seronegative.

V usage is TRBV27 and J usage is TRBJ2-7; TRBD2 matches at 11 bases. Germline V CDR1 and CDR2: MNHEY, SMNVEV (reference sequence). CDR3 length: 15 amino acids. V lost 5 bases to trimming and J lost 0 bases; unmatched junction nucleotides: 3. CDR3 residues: CASSTSGRGSYEQYF. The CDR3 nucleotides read TGTGCCAGCAGTACTAGCGGGAGAGGCTCCTACGAGCAGTACTTC.

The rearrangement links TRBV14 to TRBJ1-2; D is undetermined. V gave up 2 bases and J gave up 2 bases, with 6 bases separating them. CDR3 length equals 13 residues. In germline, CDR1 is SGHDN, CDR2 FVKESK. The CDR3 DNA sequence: TGTGCCAGCAGCCAACTACAGAACTATGGCTACACCTTC. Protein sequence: CASSQLQNYGYTF.

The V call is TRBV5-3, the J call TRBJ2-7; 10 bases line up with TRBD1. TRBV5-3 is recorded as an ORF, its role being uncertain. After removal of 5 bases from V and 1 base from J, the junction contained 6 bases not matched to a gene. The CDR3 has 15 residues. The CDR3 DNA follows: TGTGCCAGAAGACCCGGGACAGGGGCTTCCTACGAGCAGTACTTC. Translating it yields CARRPGTGASYEQYF.

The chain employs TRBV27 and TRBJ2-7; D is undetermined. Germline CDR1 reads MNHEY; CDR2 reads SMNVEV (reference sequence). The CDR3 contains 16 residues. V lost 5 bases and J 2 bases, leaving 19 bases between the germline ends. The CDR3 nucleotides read TGTGCCAGCAGTAGTCCTGATAAAACCGCTACCTACGAGCAGTACTTC. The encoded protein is CASSSPDKTATYEQYF.

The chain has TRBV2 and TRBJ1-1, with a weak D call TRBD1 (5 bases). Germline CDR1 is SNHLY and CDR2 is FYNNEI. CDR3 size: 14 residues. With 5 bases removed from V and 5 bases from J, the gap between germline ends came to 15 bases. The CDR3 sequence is CASSTGQGGTEAFF. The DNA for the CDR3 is TGTGCCAGCAGTACCGGGCAGGGAGGAACTGAAGCTTTCTTT.

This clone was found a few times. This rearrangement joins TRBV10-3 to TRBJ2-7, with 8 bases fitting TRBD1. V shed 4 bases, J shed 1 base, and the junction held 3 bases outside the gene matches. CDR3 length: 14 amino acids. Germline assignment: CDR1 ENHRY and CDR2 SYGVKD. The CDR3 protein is CAISAQGGSYEQYF. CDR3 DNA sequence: TGTGCCATCAGTGCACAGGGGGGTTCCTACGAGCAGTACTTC.

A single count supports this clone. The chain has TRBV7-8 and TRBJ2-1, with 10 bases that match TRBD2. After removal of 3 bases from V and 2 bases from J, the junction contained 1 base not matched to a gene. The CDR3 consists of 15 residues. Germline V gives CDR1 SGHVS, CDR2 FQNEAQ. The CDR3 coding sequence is TGTGCCAGCAGCTTTCTAGCGGGAGCCTACAATGAGCAGTTCTTC. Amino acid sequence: CASSFLAGAYNEQFF.

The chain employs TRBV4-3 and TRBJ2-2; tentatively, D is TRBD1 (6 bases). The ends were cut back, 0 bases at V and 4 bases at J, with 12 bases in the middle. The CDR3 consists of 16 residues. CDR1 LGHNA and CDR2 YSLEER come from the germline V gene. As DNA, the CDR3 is TGCGCCAGCAGCCAAGATTTTGGGGGCCGCACCGGGGAGCTGTTTTTT. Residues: CASSQDFGGRTGELFF.

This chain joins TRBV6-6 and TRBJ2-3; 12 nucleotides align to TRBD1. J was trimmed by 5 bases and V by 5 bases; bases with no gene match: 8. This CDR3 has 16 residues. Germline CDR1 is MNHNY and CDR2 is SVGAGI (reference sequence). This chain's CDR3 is CASSLRDRGRGDTQYF. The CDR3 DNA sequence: TGTGCCAGCAGTCTCCGGGACAGGGGGCGCGGAGATACGCAGTATTTT.

In DNA form, the CDR3 reads TGTGCCAGCAGAGGGGCAGGGGGGAACTATGGCTACACCTTC. Its translation is CASRGAGGNYGYTF. The rearrangement uses TRBV6-5 and TRBJ1-2, with TRBD1 matching over 7 bases. The germline V gene encodes CDR1 MNHEY and CDR2 SVGAGI. The CDR3 length is 14 residues. V shed 6 bases, J shed 2 bases, and the junction held 6 bases outside the gene matches.

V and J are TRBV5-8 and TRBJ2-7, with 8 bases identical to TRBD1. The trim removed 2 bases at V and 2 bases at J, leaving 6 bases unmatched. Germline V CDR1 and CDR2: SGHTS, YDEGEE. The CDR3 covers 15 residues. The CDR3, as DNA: TGTGCCAGCAGCTTCAGGGGGCCGATGGCCTACGAGCAGTACTTC. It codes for CASSFRGPMAYEQYF.

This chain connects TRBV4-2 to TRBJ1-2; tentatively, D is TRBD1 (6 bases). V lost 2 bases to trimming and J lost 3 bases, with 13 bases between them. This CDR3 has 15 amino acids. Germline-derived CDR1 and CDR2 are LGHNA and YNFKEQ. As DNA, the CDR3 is TGTGCCAGCAGCCAAATCCAGAACAGGGACTATGGCTACACCTTC. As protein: CASSQIQNRDYGYTF.